Given below is one T cell receptor beta chain in context. The antigen remains undetermined. The record originates from a study of shared clonotypes between healthy human individuals. Study-level findings and limits: Larger estimated richness was generally recorded for naive subsets relative to memory subsets.

The CDR3 loop spans 13 amino acids. V lost 0 bases and J 2 bases, leaving 5 bases between the germline ends. The germline gives CDR1 SGHDT, CDR2 YYEEEE. Profiling relied on immunoSEQ multiplex PCR, and the TCRdb table lists in-frame clones only, not all of them. The data contain about 1.1 million clones, around 78% of them seen just once; the ten biggest clones take up 0.5% to 0.6%. What was sequenced was memory CD4+ T cells from PBMCs. This sample's subset: CD45RA-negative fraction. This receptor was obtained from a man younger than 35 in good health. Some clones in this sample may be carry-over from other donors' samples. The J gene is TRBJ1-1, the V gene TRBV5-6; the D is unclear. The CDR3 DNA is TGTGCCAGCAGCTTGGGTAAAAACACTGAAGCTTTCTTT. Translated: CASSLGKNTEAFF.